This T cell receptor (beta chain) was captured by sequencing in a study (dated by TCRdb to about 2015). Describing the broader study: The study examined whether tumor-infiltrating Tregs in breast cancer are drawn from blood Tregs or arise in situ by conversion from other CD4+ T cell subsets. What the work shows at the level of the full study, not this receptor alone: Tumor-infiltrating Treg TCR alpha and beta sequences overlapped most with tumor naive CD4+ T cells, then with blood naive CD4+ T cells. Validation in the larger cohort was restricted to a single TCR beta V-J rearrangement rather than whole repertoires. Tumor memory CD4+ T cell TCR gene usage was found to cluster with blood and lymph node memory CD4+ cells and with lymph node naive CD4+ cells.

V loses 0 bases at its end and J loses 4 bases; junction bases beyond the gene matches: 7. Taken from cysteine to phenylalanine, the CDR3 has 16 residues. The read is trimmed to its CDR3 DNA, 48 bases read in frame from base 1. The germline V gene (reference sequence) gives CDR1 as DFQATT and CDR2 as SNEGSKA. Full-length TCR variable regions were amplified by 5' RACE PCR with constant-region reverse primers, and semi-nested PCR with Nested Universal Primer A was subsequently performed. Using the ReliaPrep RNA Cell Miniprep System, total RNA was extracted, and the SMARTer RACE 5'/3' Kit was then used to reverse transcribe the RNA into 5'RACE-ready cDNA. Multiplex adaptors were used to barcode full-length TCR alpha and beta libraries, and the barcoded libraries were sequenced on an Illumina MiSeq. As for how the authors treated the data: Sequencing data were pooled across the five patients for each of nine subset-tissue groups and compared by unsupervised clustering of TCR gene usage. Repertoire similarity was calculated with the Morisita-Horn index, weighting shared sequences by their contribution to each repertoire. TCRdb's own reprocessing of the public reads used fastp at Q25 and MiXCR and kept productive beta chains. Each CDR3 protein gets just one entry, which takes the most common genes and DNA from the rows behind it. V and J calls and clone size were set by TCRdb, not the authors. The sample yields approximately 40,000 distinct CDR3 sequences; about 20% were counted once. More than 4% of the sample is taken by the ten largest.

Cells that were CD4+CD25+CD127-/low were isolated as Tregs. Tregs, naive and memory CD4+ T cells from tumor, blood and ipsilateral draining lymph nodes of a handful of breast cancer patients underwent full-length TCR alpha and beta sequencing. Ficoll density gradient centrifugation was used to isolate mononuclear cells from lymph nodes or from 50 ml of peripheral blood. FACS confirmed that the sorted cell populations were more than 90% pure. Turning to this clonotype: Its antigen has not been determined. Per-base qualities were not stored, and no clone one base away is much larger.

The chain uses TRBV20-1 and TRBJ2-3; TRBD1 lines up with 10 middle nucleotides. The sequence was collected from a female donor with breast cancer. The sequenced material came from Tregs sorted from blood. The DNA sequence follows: TGCAGTGCTAGAGATCCGGACAGGGGGAATGCAGATACGCAGTATTTT. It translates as CSARDPDRGNADTQYF.